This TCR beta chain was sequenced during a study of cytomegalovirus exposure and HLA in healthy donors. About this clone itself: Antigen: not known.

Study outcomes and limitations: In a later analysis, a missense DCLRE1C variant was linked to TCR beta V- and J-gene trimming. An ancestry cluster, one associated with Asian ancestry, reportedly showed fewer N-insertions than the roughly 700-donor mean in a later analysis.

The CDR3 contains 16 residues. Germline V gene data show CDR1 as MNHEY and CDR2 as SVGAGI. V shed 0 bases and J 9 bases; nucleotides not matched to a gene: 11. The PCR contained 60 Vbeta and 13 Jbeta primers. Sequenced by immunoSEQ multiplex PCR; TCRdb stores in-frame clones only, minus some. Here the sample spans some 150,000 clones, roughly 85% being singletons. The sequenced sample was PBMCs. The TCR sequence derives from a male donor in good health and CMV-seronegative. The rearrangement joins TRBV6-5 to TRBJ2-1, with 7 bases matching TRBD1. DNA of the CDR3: TGTGCCAGCAGTTACTCCGGGACAGCGGTTACCGCTGAGCAGTTCTTC. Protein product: CASSYSGTAVTAEQFF.